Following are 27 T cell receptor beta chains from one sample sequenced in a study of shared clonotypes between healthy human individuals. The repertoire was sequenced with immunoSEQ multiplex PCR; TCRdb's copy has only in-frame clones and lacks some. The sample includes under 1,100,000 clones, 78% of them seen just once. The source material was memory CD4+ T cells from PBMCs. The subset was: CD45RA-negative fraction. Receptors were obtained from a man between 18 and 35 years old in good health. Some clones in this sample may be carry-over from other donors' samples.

In DNA form, the CDR3 reads TGCGCCAGCAGCTTGTTGACAGGGGGTAATGAGCAGTTCTTC. Translation: CASSLLTGGNEQFF. The chain is built from TRBV5-1 and TRBJ2-1; 9 nucleotides agree with TRBD1. V lost 1 base and J lost 7; bases outside the gene matches: 3. The V gene's germline CDR1 is SGHRS and CDR2 YFSETQ. The CDR3 extends over 14 amino acids.

This CDR3 reads CASSPPGRQGATNEKLFF. The CDR3 nucleotides read TGTGCCAGCAGTCCACCCGGGAGACAGGGGGCAACTAATGAAAAACTGTTTTTT. V and J are TRBV28 and TRBJ1-4, with 9 bases aligning to TRBD1. The CDR3 spans 18 residues. After removal of 5 bases from V and 0 bases from J, the junction contained 10 bases not matched to a gene. Germline V gene sequence: CDR1 MDHEN, CDR2 SYDVKM.

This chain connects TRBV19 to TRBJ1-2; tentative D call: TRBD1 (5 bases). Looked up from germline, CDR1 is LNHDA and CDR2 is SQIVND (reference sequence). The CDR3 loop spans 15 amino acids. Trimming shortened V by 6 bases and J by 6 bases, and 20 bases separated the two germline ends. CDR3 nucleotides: TGTGCCAGTAGAAATCAGCCCTGGGGGGAGGATGGCTACACCTTC. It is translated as CASRNQPWGEDGYTF.

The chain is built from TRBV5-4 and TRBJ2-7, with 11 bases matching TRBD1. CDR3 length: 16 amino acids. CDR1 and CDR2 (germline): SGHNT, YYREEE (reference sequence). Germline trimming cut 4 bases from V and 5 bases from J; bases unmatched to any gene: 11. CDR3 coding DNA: TGTGCCAGCAGCCTCCCTCCGGGACAGGGGGTCAACGAGCAGTACTTC. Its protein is CASSLPPGQGVNEQYF.

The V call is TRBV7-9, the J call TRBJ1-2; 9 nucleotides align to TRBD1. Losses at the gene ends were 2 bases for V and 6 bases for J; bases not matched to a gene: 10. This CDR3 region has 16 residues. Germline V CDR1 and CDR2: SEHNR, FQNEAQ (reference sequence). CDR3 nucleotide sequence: TGTGCCAGCAGCTTACCCGGCACAGGGGGCTTGGATGGCTACACCTTC. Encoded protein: CASSLPGTGGLDGYTF.

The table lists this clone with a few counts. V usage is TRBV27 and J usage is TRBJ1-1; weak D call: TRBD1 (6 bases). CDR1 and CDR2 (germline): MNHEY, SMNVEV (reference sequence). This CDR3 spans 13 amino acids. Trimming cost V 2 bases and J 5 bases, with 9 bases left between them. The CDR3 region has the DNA TGTGCCAGCAGTTTAGAAGGGGGAACTGAAGCTTTCTTT. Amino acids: CASSLEGGTEAFF.

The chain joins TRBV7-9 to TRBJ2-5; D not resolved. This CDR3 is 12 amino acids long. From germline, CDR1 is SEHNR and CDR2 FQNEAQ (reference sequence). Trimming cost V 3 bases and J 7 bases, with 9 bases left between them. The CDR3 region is CASSLSLGTQYF. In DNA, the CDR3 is TGTGCCAGCAGCTTGTCCTTAGGGACCCAGTACTTC. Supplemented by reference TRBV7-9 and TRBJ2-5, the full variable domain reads DTGVSQNPRHKITKRGQNVTFRCDPISEHNRLYWYRQTLGQGPEFLTYFQNEAQLEKSRLLSDRFSAERPKGSFSTLEIQRTEQGDSAMYLCASSLSLGTQYFGPGTRLLVL.

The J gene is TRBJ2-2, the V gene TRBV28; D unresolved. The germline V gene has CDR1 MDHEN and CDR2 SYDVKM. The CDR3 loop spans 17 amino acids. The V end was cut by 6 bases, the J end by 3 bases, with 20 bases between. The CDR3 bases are TGTGCCAGCAGCCCCCTCCGGTTGGGGAAAGACACCGGGGAGCTGTTTTTT. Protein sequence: CASSPLRLGKDTGELFF.

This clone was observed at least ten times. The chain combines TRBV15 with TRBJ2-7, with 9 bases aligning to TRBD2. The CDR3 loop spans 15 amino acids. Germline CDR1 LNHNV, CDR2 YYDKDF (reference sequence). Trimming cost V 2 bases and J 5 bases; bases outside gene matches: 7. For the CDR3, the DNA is TGTGCCACCAGCAGACGTAGCGGGAGTTTCGACGAGCAGTACTTC. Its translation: CATSRRSGSFDEQYF.

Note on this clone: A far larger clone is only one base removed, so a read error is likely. The CDR3 DNA follows: TGTACCAGCAGTGAATCGGGACAGGGGGCTTACGGGGAGCTGTTTTTT. This sequence encodes CTSSESGQGAYGELFF. The chain combines TRBV6-1 with TRBJ2-2; TRBD1 aligns across 12 bases. CDR1 and CDR2 from the germline V gene are MNHNS and SASEGT. The CDR3 contains 16 residues.

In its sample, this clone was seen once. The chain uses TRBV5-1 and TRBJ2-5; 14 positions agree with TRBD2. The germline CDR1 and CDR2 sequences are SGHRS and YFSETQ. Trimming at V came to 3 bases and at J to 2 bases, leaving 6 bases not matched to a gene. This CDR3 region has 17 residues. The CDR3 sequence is CASSSTGLAGGQETQYF. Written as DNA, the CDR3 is TGCGCCAGCAGCTCAACCGGACTAGCGGGAGGACAAGAGACCCAGTACTTC.

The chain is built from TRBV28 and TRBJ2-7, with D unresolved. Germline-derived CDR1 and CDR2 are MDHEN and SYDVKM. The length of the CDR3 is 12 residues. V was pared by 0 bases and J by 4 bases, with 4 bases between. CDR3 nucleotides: TGTGCCAGCAGTTTATGGGTTTACGAGCAGTACTTC. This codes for CASSLWVYEQYF.

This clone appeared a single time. As DNA, the CDR3 is TGTGCCAGCAGTATGACTAGCGGATACGTTTCCTACAATGAGCAGTTCTTC. Residues: CASSMTSGYVSYNEQFF. V is TRBV27 and J is TRBJ2-1; 9 bases fit TRBD2. CDR1 MNHEY and CDR2 SMNVEV come from the germline V gene (reference sequence). The V gene end was trimmed by 5 bases and the J gene end by 1 base; junction bases not matched to a gene: 9. The CDR3 totals 17 residues.

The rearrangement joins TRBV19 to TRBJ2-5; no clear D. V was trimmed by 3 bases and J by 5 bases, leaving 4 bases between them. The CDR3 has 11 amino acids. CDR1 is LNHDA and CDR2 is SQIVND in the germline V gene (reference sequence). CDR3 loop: CASSIWETQYF. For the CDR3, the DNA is TGTGCCAGTAGTATCTGGGAGACCCAGTACTTC.

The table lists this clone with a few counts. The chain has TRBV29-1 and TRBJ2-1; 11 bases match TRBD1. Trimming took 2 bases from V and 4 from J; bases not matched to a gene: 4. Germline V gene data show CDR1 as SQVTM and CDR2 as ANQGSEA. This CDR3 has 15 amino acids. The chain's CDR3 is CSVETGTGGYNEQFF. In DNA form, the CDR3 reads TGCAGCGTTGAAACCGGGACAGGGGGTTACAATGAGCAGTTCTTC.

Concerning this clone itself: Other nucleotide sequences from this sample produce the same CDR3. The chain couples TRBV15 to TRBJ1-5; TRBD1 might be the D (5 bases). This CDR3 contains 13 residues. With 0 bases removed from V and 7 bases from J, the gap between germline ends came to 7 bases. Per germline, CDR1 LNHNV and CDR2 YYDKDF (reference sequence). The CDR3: CATSRDRDQPQHF. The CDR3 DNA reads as TGTGCCACCAGCAGAGATCGGGACCAGCCCCAGCATTTT.

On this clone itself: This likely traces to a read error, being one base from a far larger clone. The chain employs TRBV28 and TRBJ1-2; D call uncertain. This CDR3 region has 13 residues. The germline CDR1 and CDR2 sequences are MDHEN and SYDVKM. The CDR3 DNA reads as TGTGCCAGCGGTTTTGGTGGAACCTATGGCTACACCTTC. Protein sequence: CASGFGGTYGYTF.

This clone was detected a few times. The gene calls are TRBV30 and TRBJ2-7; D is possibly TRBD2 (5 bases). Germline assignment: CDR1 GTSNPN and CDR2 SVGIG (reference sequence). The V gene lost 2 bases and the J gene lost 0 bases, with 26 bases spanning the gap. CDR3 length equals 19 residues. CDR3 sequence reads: CAWSRRLTSRGISSYEQYF. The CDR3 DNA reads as TGTGCCTGGAGTAGAAGGTTAACGTCCCGGGGTATTAGCTCCTACGAGCAGTACTTC. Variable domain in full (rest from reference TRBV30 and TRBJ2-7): SQTIHQWPATLVQPVGSPLSLECTVEGTSNPNLYWYRQAAGRGLQLLFYSVGIGQISSEVPQNLSASRPQDRQFILSSKKLLLSDSGFYLCAWSRRLTSRGISSYEQYFGPGTRLTVT.

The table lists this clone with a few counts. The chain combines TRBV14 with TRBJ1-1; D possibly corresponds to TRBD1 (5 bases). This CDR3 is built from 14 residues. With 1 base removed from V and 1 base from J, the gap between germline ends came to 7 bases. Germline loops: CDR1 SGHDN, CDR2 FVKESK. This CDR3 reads CASSQGQKNTEAFF. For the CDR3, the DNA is TGTGCCAGCAGCCAAGGACAGAAGAACACTGAAGCTTTCTTT.

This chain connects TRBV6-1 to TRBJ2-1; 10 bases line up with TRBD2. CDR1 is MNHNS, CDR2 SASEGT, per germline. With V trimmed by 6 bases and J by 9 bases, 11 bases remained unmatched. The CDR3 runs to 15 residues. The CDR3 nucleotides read TGTGCCAGCAGGGTACTAGCGGGGTTTCCCGGTGAGCAGTTCTTC. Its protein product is CASRVLAGFPGEQFF.

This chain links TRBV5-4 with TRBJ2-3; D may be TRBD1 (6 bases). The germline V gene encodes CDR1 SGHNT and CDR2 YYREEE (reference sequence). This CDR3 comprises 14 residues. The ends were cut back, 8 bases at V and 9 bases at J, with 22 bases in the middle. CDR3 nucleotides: TGTGCCAGTACCGGGACACCGAAGGAGGTAACGCAGTATTTT. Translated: CASTGTPKEVTQYF.

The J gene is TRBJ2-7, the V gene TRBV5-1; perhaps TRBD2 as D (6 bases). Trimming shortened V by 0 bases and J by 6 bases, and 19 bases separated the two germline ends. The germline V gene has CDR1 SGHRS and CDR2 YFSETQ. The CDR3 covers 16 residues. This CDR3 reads CASSLGGRTEMAEQYF. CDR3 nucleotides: TGCGCCAGCAGCTTGGGAGGGAGGACCGAGATGGCCGAGCAGTACTTC.

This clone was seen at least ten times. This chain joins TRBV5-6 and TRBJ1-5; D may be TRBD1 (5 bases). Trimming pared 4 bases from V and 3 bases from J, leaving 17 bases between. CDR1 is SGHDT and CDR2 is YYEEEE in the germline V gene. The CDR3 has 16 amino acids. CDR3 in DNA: TGTGCCAGCAGCCCAGGAGGGGCGGCTTTCAATCAGCCCCAGCATTTT. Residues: CASSPGGAAFNQPQHF.

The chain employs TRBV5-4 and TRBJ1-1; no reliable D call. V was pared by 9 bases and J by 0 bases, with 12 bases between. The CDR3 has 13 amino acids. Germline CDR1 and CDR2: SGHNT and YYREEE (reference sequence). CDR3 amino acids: CATQGPMNTEAFF. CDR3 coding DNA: TGTGCCACCCAAGGGCCCATGAACACTGAAGCTTTCTTT.

CDR3 amino acids: CAWSAGLRGASDTQYF. The CDR3 DNA reads as TGTGCCTGGAGTGCCGGTCTTCGGGGGGCCTCAGATACGCAGTATTTT. This chain connects TRBV30 to TRBJ2-3; maybe TRBD2 (7 bases). Trimming took off 1 base at V and 4 bases at J, with 18 bases between the two ends. The CDR3 consists of 16 residues. CDR1 is GTSNPN, CDR2 SVGIG, per germline (reference sequence).

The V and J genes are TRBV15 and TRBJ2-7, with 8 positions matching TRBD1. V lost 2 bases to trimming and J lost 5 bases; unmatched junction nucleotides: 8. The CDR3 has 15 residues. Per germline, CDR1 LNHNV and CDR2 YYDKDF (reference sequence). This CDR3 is CATSRMTGQGHEQYF. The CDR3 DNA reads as TGTGCCACCAGCAGAATGACCGGACAGGGCCACGAGCAGTACTTC. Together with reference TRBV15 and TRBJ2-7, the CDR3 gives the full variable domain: DAMVIQNPRYQVTQFGKPVTLSCSQTLNHNVMYWYQQKSSQAPKLLFHYYDKDFNNEADTPDNFQSRRPNTSFCFLDIRSPGLGDTAMYLCATSRMTGQGHEQYFGPGTRLTVT.

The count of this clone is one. CDR3 loop: CASSLEVGVGYEQYF. DNA of the CDR3: TGTGCCAGCAGCTTAGAGGTGGGAGTAGGATACGAGCAGTACTTC. The chain uses TRBV7-9 and TRBJ2-7; D is perhaps TRBD2 (5 bases). In germline, CDR1 is SEHNR, CDR2 FQNEAQ (reference sequence). With 1 base removed from V and 4 bases from J, the gap between germline ends came to 14 bases. This CDR3 region has 15 residues.